This T cell receptor (beta chain) was sequenced in a study of cytomegalovirus exposure and HLA in healthy donors. Data came from immunoSEQ multiplex PCR; TCRdb stores just in-frame clones and leaves some out. The data show under 150,000 clones, 91% seen once. Germline loops: CDR1 SGHRS, CDR2 YFSETQ. The length of the CDR3 is 16 residues. Trimming cost V 0 bases and J 7 bases, with 16 bases left between them. This sequence originates from a man younger than 35 in good health and CMV-seronegative. Sample: PBMCs. The genes are TRBV5-1 and TRBJ1-4; D not certain. DNA of the CDR3: TGCGCCAGCAGCTTGGAATTAGGAGGCCTAATTGAAAAACTGTTTTTT. Translation gives CASSLELGGLIEKLFF.